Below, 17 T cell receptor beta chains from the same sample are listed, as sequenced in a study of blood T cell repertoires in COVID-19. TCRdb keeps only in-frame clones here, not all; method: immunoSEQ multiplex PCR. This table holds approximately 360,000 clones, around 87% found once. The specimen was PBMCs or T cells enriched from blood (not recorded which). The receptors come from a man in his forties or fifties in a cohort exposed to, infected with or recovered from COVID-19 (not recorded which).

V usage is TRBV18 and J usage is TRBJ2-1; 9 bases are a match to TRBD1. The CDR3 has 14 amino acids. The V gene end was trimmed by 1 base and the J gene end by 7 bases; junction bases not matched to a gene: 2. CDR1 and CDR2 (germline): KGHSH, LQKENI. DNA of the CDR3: TGTGCCAGCTCACCACGGGACAGGGATAATGAGCAGTTCTTC. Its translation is CASSPRDRDNEQFF.

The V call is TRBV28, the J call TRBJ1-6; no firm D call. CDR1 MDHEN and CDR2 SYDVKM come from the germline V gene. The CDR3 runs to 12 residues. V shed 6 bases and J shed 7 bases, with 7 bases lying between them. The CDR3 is CASSDRNSPLHF. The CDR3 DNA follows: TGTGCCAGCAGCGATCGGAATTCACCCCTCCACTTT.

The chain's CDR3 is CASSPPGLAGGREQYF. The CDR3, as DNA: TGTGCCAGCAGCCCGCCGGGACTAGCGGGAGGACGCGAGCAGTACTTC. The chain is built from TRBV3-1 (or the pseudogene TRBV3-2) and TRBJ2-7, with 15 bases fitting TRBD2. The CDR3 length is 16 residues. The germline V gene has CDR1 LGHDT and CDR2 YNNKEL (reference sequence). Losses at the gene ends were 4 bases for V and 6 bases for J; bases not matched to a gene: 7.

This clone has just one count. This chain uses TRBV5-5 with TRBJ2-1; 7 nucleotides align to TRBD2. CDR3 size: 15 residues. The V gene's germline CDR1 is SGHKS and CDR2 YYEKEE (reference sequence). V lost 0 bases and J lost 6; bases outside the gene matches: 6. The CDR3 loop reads CASSLGLASGNEQFF. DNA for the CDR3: TGTGCCAGCAGCTTGGGACTAGCTAGCGGCAATGAGCAGTTCTTC.

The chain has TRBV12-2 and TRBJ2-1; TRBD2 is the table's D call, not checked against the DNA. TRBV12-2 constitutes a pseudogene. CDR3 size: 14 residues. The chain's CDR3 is CARPPPGLGNEQFF. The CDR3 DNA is TGTGCAAGACCCCCACCGGGACTAGGGAATGAGCAGTTCTTC.

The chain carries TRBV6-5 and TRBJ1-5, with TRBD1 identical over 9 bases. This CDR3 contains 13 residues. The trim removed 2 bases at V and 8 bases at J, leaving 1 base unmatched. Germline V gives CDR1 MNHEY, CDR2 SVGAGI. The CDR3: CASSYRQGEPQHF. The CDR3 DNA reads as TGTGCCAGCAGTTACAGACAGGGGGAGCCCCAGCATTTT.

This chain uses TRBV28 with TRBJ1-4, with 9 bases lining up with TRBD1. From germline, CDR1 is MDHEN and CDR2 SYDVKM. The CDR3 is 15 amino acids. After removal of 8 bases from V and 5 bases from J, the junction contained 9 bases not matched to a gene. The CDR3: CASQSVGTGNEKLFF. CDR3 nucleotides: TGTGCCAGCCAATCCGTCGGGACAGGGAATGAAAAACTGTTTTTT.

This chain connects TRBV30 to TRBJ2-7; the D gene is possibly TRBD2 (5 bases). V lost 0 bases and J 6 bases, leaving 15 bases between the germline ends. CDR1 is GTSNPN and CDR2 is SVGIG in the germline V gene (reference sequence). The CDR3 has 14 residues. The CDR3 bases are TGTGCCTGGAGTGTTAGAGGGCTTGGGTCCGAGCAGTACTTC. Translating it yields CAWSVRGLGSEQYF.

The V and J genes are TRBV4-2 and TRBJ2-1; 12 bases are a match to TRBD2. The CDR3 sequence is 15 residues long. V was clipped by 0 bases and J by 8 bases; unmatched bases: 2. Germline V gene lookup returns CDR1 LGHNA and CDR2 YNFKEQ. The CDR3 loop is CASSQETSGRYEQFF. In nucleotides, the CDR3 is TGTGCCAGCAGCCAAGAAACTAGCGGGAGGTATGAGCAGTTCTTC.

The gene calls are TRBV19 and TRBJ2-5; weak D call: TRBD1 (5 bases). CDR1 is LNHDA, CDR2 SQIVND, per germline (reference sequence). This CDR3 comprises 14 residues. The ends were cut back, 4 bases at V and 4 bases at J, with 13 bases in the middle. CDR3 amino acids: CASSSGALGETQYF. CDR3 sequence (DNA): TGTGCCAGTAGTAGTGGGGCCTTAGGAGAGACCCAGTACTTC.

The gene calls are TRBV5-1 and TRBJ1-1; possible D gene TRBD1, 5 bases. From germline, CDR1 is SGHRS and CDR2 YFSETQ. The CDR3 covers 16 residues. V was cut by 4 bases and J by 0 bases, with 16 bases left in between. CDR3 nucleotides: TGCGCCAGCAGCCGAGGCGGGGGTTTGGTGAACACTGAAGCTTTCTTT. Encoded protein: CASSRGGGLVNTEAFF.

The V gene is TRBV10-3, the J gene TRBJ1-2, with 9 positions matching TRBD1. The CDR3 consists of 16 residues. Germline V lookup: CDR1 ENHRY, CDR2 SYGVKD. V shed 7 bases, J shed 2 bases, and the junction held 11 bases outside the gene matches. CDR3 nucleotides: TGTGCCATCATGAACCCGGGACAGGGAAAAAACTATGGCTACACCTTC. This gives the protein CAIMNPGQGKNYGYTF.

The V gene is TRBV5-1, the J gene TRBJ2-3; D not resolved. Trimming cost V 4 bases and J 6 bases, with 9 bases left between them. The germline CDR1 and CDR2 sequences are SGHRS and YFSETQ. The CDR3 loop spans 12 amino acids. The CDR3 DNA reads TGCGCCAGCAGCCCCGAAGAGGATACGCAGTATTTT. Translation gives CASSPEEDTQYF.

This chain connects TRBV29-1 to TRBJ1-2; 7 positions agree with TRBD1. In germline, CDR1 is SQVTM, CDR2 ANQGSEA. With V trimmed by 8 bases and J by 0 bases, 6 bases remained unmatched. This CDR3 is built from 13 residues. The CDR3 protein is CSFRTGTNYGYTF. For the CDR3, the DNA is TGCAGCTTTCGGACAGGAACTAACTATGGCTACACCTTC.

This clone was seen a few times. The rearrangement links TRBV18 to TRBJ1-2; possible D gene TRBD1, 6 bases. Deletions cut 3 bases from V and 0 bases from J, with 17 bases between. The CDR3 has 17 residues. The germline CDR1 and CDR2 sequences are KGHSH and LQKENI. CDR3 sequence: CASSPLSGQKANYGYTF. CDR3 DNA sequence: TGTGCCAGCTCACCCTTGAGCGGACAGAAAGCTAACTATGGCTACACCTTC.

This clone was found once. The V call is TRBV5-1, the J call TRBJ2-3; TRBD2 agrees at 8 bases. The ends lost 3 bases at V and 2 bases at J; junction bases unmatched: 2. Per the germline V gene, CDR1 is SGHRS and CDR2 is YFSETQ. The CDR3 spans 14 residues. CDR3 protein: CASSSGGNTDTQYF. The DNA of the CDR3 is TGCGCCAGCAGCTCGGGAGGGAACACAGATACGCAGTATTTT. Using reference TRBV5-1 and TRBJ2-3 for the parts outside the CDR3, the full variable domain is KAGVTQTPRYLIKTRGQQVTLSCSPISGHRSVSWYQQTPGQGLQFLFEYFSETQRNKGNFPGRFSGRQFSNSRSEMNVSTLELGDSALYLCASSSGGNTDTQYFGPGTRLTVL.

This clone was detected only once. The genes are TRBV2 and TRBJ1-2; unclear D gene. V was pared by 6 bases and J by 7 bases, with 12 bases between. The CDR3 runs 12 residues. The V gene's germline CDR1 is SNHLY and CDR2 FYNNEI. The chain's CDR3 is CASSDRVFGYTF. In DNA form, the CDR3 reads TGTGCCAGCAGCGATCGCGTGTTTGGCTACACCTTC.